This entry concerns a single T cell receptor beta chain. The antigen remains unidentified. This specimen belongs to a study of vaccination effects on CD4 cells after COVID-19. Study details: The cohort was immunized with two doses of either the BNT162b2 or mRNA-1273 vaccine.

The repertoire was sequenced with immunoSEQ multiplex PCR; TCRdb's copy has only in-frame clones and lacks some. The sample carries roughly 50,000 clones, 80% to 85% recorded once. Before sequencing took place, the ViraFEST assay used viral peptide pools to expand antigen-specific CD4+ T cells. On roughly day 9 of culture, CD4+ T cells were separated out. In germline, CDR1 is SGHRS, CDR2 YFSETQ. CDR3 size: 18 residues. The V and J ends lost 1 base and 0 bases respectively, with 17 bases between them. Study-level findings and limits: By a late point after vaccination, infection- and vaccine-induced clones had shrunk markedly through clonal contraction.

The specimen comprised CD4+ T cells from PBMCs cultured with HCoV-229E spike peptides, sampled before COVID-19 vaccination. The origin of this receptor is a human donor who received a COVID-19 vaccine. J is TRBJ1-3 and V is TRBV5-1, with D possibly being TRBD1 (5 bases). The DNA of the CDR3 is TGCGCCAGCAGCTTGAAGGCAGGTGGACACCTCTCTGGAAACACCATATATTTT. This gives the protein CASSLKAGGHLSGNTIYF. The complete variable domain, with remaining parts taken from reference TRBV5-1 and TRBJ1-3, reads KAGVTQTPRYLIKTRGQQVTLSCSPISGHRSVSWYQQTPGQGLQFLFEYFSETQRNKGNFPGRFSGRQFSNSRSEMNVSTLELGDSALYLCASSLKAGGHLSGNTIYFGEGSWLTVV.